These 17 T cell receptor beta chains were all obtained from the same sample, sequenced in a study of T cell responses to AZD1222 COVID-19 vaccine. Some clones are missing from TCRdb's copy, which holds only in-frame ones; the method was immunoSEQ multiplex PCR. The sample has about 130,000 clones, about 90% seen once. The starting material was peripheral blood, obtained on day 0 of AZD1222 vaccination. The receptors were gathered from an adult in good health.

The chain links TRBV28 to TRBJ1-3, with no clear D. V was trimmed by 5 bases and J by 5 bases, leaving 13 bases between them. Germline V gene data show CDR1 as MDHEN and CDR2 as SYDVKM. The length of the CDR3 is 14 residues. This chain's CDR3 is CASSAIGQRNTIYF. The CDR3 bases are TGTGCCAGCAGTGCTATAGGGCAAAGAAACACCATATATTTT.

This rearrangement joins TRBV14 to TRBJ2-3, with D perhaps assigned TRBD1 or TRBD2 (6 bases each). Germline V lookup: CDR1 SGHDN, CDR2 FVKESK. This CDR3 region has 17 residues. V lost 4 bases and J lost 3, with 20 bases in between. The CDR3 nucleotides read TGTGCCAGCAGCCCTCGAGGGGGGACCCGGGGTACAGATACGCAGTATTTT. Amino acid sequence: CASSPRGGTRGTDTQYF.

In its sample, this clone was seen once. The rearrangement joins TRBV2 to TRBJ1-1, with unresolved D. Trimming took 7 bases from V and 0 from J, leaving 12 bases between them. Germline V gene lookup returns CDR1 SNHLY and CDR2 FYNNEI. This CDR3 spans 14 amino acids. The CDR3 spells CASMGGRMNTEAFF. The DNA of the CDR3 is TGTGCCAGCATGGGCGGTAGGATGAACACTGAAGCTTTCTTT.

J is TRBJ2-2 and V is TRBV2; 13 bases match TRBD2. Germline V gene sequence: CDR1 SNHLY, CDR2 FYNNEI. The trim removed 0 bases at V and 5 bases at J, leaving 3 bases unmatched. The CDR3 extends over 17 amino acids. The CDR3 DNA is TGTGCCAGCAGTGAAGCACGGACTAGCGGGGGAACCGGGGAGCTGTTTTTT. Its protein is CASSEARTSGGTGELFF.

With respect to this clone: This specimen includes other DNA sequences encoding the same CDR3. J is TRBJ1-1 and V is TRBV6-5; TRBD1 agrees at 7 bases. This CDR3 contains 13 residues. J gave up 5 bases and V 3 bases, and 3 bases lay outside the gene matches. Per the germline V gene, CDR1 is MNHEY and CDR2 is SVGAGI. This chain's CDR3 is CASSYPGGTEAFF. The CDR3, as DNA: TGTGCCAGCAGTTATCCAGGGGGTACTGAAGCTTTCTTT.

The gene calls are TRBV19 and TRBJ1-1; TRBD1 is a possible D gene (6 bases). V was trimmed by 7 bases and J by 5 bases, leaving 23 bases between them. This CDR3 comprises 16 residues. Germline CDR1 is LNHDA and CDR2 is SQIVND (reference sequence). In nucleotides, the CDR3 is TGTGCCAGTATGTTAATGGGGGCGATGGTTGGAACTGAAGCTTTCTTT. It yields the protein CASMLMGAMVGTEAFF.

This chain links TRBV18 with TRBJ1-4; D remains unclear. Germline-derived CDR1 and CDR2 are KGHSH and LQKENI. Between the trimmed V and J ends, which lost 2 bases and 0 bases, there was a span of 16 bases. The CDR3 has 18 amino acids. The DNA for the CDR3 is TGTGCCAGCTCACCATCCCGTGGGCGTATGACAACTAATGAAAAACTGTTTTTT. Translating it yields CASSPSRGRMTTNEKLFF.

V gene TRBV11-2 combines with J gene TRBJ2-3; possible D gene TRBD2, 6 bases. Germline V gene lookup returns CDR1 SGHAT and CDR2 FQNNGV. There are 16 residues in the CDR3. Trimming took 0 bases from V and 0 from J, leaving 10 bases between them. The CDR3 sequence is CASSLEELASTDTQYF. DNA for the CDR3: TGTGCCAGCAGCTTAGAAGAGCTAGCGAGCACAGATACGCAGTATTTT. The variable domain in full, completed from reference TRBV11-2 and TRBJ2-3, reads EAGVAQSPRYKIIEKRQSVAFWCNPISGHATLYWYQQILGQGPKLLIQFQNNGVVDDSQLPKDRFSAERLKGVDSTLKIQPAKLEDSAVYLCASSLEELASTDTQYFGPGTRLTVL.

V and J are TRBV19 and TRBJ1-5; D ambiguous. Trimming stripped 7 bases from V and 0 bases from J, with 7 bases between. The CDR3 loop spans 13 amino acids. Germline V CDR1 and CDR2: LNHDA, SQIVND (reference sequence). This CDR3 is CASIRGSNQPQHF. DNA of the CDR3: TGTGCCAGTATCCGAGGTAGCAATCAGCCCCAGCATTTT.

The V call is TRBV5-4, the J call TRBJ1-2; 7 bases are a match to TRBD1. This CDR3 spans 16 amino acids. Trimming took 4 bases from V and 3 from J; bases not matched to a gene: 12. From germline, CDR1 is SGHNT and CDR2 YYREEE (reference sequence). The CDR3 is CASSTADRDKYYGYTF. CDR3 nucleotide sequence: TGTGCCAGCAGCACCGCAGACAGGGATAAATACTATGGCTACACCTTC.

The chain recombines TRBV19 with TRBJ1-1; D unclear. Germline CDR1 LNHDA, CDR2 SQIVND (reference sequence). The CDR3 loop spans 16 amino acids. V lost 3 bases to trimming and J lost 0 bases, with 14 bases between them. The CDR3 DNA reads as TGTGCCAGTAGTATGAAGGACGGATATCTGAACACTGAAGCTTTCTTT. Amino acid sequence: CASSMKDGYLNTEAFF.

V gene TRBV19 combines with J gene TRBJ2-3; 9 bases line up with TRBD2. The length of the CDR3 is 16 residues. CDR1 is LNHDA, CDR2 SQIVND, per germline (reference sequence). V shed 2 bases and J 1 base; nucleotides not matched to a gene: 4. Written as DNA, the CDR3 is TGTGCCAGTAGTATATTCCAGCGGGGGGGCACAGATACGCAGTATTTT. Its translation is CASSIFQRGGTDTQYF.

The genes are TRBV19 and TRBJ2-3; tentative D call: TRBD2 (6 bases). The germline V gene has CDR1 LNHDA and CDR2 SQIVND (reference sequence). Trimming removed 0 bases from V and 3 bases from J, with 13 bases in between. The length of the CDR3 is 16 residues. The CDR3: CASSIDHRGRTDTQYF. The CDR3 DNA follows: TGTGCCAGTAGTATAGATCATCGGGGGAGGACAGATACGCAGTATTTT.

The V gene is TRBV24-1, the J gene TRBJ2-1, with no clear D. This CDR3 spans 11 amino acids. Trimming left V 6 bases short and J 5 bases short, with 4 bases between. In germline, CDR1 is KGHDR, CDR2 SFDVKD. The CDR3 spells CATSFNNEQFF. The CDR3 DNA sequence: TGTGCCACCAGTTTCAACAATGAGCAGTTCTTC.

V usage is TRBV14 and J usage is TRBJ2-5, with D possibly matching TRBD2 (5 bases). CDR1 and CDR2 from the germline V gene are SGHDN and FVKESK. This CDR3 is 15 amino acids long. V dropped 5 bases and J dropped 2 bases, with 15 bases sitting between them. The CDR3 nucleotides are TGTGCCAGCAGCGATGGACTTAGCTGGCAAGAGACCCAGTACTTC. Amino acids: CASSDGLSWQETQYF.

The chain joins TRBV5-4 to TRBJ1-4; 7 nucleotides agree with TRBD1. CDR1 SGHNT and CDR2 YYREEE come from the germline V gene (reference sequence). Losses at the gene ends were 4 bases for V and 1 base for J; bases not matched to a gene: 7. The CDR3 has 16 residues. CDR3 residues: CASSNDRVITNEKLFF. In DNA form, the CDR3 reads TGTGCCAGCAGCAATGACAGGGTGATAACTAATGAAAAACTGTTTTTT. Looking up the rest from reference TRBV5-4 and TRBJ1-4 gives the full variable domain: ETGVTQSPTHLIKTRGQQVTLRCSSQSGHNTVSWYQQALGQGPQFIFQYYREEENGRGNFPPRFSGLQFPNYSSELNVNALELDDSALYLCASSNDRVITNEKLFFGSGTQLSVL.

This chain links TRBV30 with TRBJ1-1; unclear D gene. The ends were cut back, 0 bases at V and 8 bases at J, with 13 bases in the middle. The CDR3 contains 13 residues. CDR1 GTSNPN and CDR2 SVGIG come from the germline V gene (reference sequence). In DNA, the CDR3 is TGTGCCTGGAGTGTACTTAACCCGGGGGAAGCTTTCTTT. Translating it yields CAWSVLNPGEAFF.